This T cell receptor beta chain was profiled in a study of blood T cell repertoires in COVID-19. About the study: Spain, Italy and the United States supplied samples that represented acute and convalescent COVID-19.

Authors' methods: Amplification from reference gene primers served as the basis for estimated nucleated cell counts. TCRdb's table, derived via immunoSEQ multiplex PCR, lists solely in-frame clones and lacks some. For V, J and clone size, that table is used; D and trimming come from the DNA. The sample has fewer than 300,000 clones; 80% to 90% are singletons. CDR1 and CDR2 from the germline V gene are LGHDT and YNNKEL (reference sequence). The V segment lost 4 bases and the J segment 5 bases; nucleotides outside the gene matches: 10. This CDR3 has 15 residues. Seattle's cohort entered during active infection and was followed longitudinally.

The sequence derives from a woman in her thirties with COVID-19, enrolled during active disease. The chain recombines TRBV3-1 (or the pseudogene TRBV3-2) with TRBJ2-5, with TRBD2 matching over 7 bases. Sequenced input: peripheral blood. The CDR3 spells CASSPGTTEVETQYF. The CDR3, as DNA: TGTGCCAGCAGCCCCGGGACTACGGAGGTGGAGACCCAGTACTTC.